Following are 8 T cell receptor beta chains from one sample sequenced in a study of T cells expressing NK-cell markers. From its re-call of the 5' RACE reads, TCRdb lists each CDR3 protein once, without DNA. The listing records about 550,000 distinct CDR3 sequences. Sequenced: blood T cells: a sorted CD56 or NKG2C T cell subset, CD4+ or CD8+ T cells, or bulk PBMC T cells (not recorded which). Source of these receptors: a man between 18 and 29 years old in good health.

The J gene is TRBJ2-5, the V gene TRBV27; with no DNA, the TCRdb D assignment of TRBD1 cannot be verified. This CDR3 comprises 13 residues. Germline V CDR1 and CDR2: MNHEY, SMNVEV (reference sequence). The CDR3: CASRTYREETQYF.

V gene TRBV7-8 combines with J gene TRBJ2-5; TCRdb's assignment of TRBD2 cannot be checked, as there is no DNA. The CDR3 runs to 17 residues. The V gene's germline CDR1 is SGHVS and CDR2 FQNEAQ. The chain's CDR3 is CASSLMGPRTVQETQYF.

V gene TRBV10-3 combines with J gene TRBJ2-3; the D call of TRBD2 rests on TCRdb alone, since no DNA is present to check it. Germline V gene sequence: CDR1 ENHRY, CDR2 SYGVKD. The CDR3 is made up of 17 amino acids. CDR3 sequence reads: CAISESSGLQITDTQYF.

The CDR3 reads CSVNSSPDSPLHF. The rearrangement joins TRBV20-1 to TRBJ1-6. The CDR3 is made up of 13 amino acids. In germline, CDR1 is DFQATT, CDR2 SNEGSKA (reference sequence).

The CDR3 sequence: CASRDTALLNYGYTF. The V call is TRBV10-2, the J call TRBJ1-2. The germline V gene has CDR1 WSHSY and CDR2 SAAADI. This CDR3 spans 15 amino acids.

The rearrangement uses TRBV5-6 and TRBJ2-5. Germline values: CDR1 SGHDT, CDR2 YYEEEE. The CDR3 is 13 amino acids. CDR3 residues: CASSHRDQETQYF.

The chain has TRBV6-2 or TRBV6-3 and TRBJ1-1; as DNA is missing, the TRBD1 call by TCRdb cannot be tested. Germline CDR1 and CDR2: MNHEY and SVGEGT. The CDR3 is 17 amino acids. CDR3 sequence: CASSYSSGARMNTEAFF.

The chain's CDR3 is CASSLEAGLTGELFF. The chain is built from TRBV7-9 and TRBJ2-2; TCRdb returns TRBD2, unconfirmable since there is no DNA. This CDR3 region has 15 residues. Germline CDR1 SEHNR, CDR2 FQNEAQ (reference sequence).